This T cell receptor (beta chain) was obtained from a study of glioma-infiltrating T cells after dendritic cell vaccination. Across the whole study: Between about 2002 and 2012, patients got autologous tumor lysate-pulsed dendritic cell vaccines.

Described time point: after dendritic cell vaccination, including at tumor progression/relapse. None of the glioblastoma patients had an isocitrate dehydrogenase mutation. This CDR3 is built from 16 residues. The junction had 7 bases not matched to a gene; V was cut back by 2 bases and J by 1 base. Germline CDR1 is LGHNA and CDR2 is YNFKEQ. Clones were sequenced by immunoSEQ multiplex PCR, and TCRdb holds only the in-frame ones, with some missing. The sample shows roughly 60,000 clones, 86% of them seen only once. The V call is TRBV4-2, the J call TRBJ2-5; 7 nucleotides align to TRBD2. This clonotype was obtained from a human donor with glioblastoma. The sequencing here drew on blood, taken after dendritic cell vaccination. The chain's CDR3 is CASSQSAGRVQETQYF. The DNA of the CDR3 is TGTGCCAGCAGCCAATCGGCAGGGAGGGTCCAAGAGACCCAGTACTTC.